This TCR beta chain was captured by sequencing in a study of blood T cells in healthy people across ages. General study results and limits: Investigators viewed diversity estimates from one million T cells as underestimates, the study reported. Any conclusive comparison of naive versus antigen-experienced cells was prevented by using unsorted PBMCs.

Each sample yielded at least 6 million isolated PBMCs. The use of a sample-barcoded 5' primer and a J-beta primer mix characterized a second PCR of about 7 to 12 cycles. From the 5' RACE reads, TCRdb called clonotypes with MiXCR, one entry per CDR3 protein. This sample carries about 1,500,000 distinct CDR3 sequences, around two fifths of them seen once, and the ten largest clones take under 8%. As to this clonotype: The antigen remains undetermined. Sequence at one end of the junction differs from germline and may be a read error.

The TCR was taken from a woman under 30 in good health. The source material was blood.

Here the CDR3 DNA reads TGTGCCAGCAGTGAATATATTTCCGGGTCAGGTGAGCAGCTCTTC. Translating gives CASSEYISGSGEQLF. The chain combines TRBV25-1 with TRBJ2-1; D remains ambiguous. Germline V gene lookup returns CDR1 MGHDK and CDR2 SYGVNS. The length of the CDR3 is 15 residues. The whole variable domain, remainder taken from reference TRBV25-1 and TRBJ2-1, is EADIYQTPRYLVIGTGKKITLECSQTMGHDKMYWYQQDPGMELHLIHYSYGVNSTEKGDLSSESTVSRIRTEHFPLTLESARPSHTSQYLCASSEYISGSGEQLFGPGTRLTVL.